The clone carrying this T cell receptor (beta chain) has a single count. The antigen remains unidentified. This sample was taken from a study of cytomegalovirus exposure and HLA in healthy donors. The CDR3 spans 15 residues. J gave up 5 bases and V 7 bases, and 11 bases lay outside the gene matches. Per germline, CDR1 SNHLY and CDR2 FYNNEI. Vbeta (60) and Jbeta (13) primers were used in the PCR. Assay used: immunoSEQ multiplex PCR; TCRdb lists only in-frame clones, some missing. Among about 210,000 clones listed, around 83% were seen once. Study results and caveats: A later analysis by the authors found several of the most significant clusters apparently linked to common viral pathogens. A later analysis associated approximately 17,000 TCR beta sequences with HLA alleles at a 0.05 false discovery rate.

Specimen: PBMCs. The V call is TRBV2, the J call TRBJ2-1; 7 nucleotides agree with TRBD2. The receptor comes from a woman aged 45-60 years in good health and CMV-seropositive. This CDR3 is CASIGGTIGDNEQFF. CDR3 in DNA: TGTGCCAGCATTGGCGGGACTATCGGGGACAATGAGCAGTTCTTC. Variable domain in full (rest from reference TRBV2 and TRBJ2-1): EPEVTQTPSHQVTQMGQEVILRCVPISNHLYFYWYRQILGQKVEFLVSFYNNEISEKSEIFDDQFSVERPDGSNFTLKIRSTKLEDSAMYFCASIGGTIGDNEQFFGPGTRLTVL.